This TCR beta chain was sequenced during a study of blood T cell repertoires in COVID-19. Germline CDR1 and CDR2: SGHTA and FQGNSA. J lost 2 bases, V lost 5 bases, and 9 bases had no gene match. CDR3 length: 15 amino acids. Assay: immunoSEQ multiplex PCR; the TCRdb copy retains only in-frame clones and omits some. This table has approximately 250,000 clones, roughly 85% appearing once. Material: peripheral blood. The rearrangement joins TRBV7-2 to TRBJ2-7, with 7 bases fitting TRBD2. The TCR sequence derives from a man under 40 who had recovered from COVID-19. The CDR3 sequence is CASSPWGGRTYEQYF. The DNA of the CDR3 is TGTGCCAGCAGCCCATGGGGGGGGAGAACCTACGAGCAGTACTTC.